The clone carrying this T cell receptor (beta chain) was seen many times. These data originate in a study of T-cell reconstitution after alpha-beta-depleted transplantation in children. CDR3 length: 14 residues. Germline lookup yields CDR1 SGHTS and CDR2 YDEGEE. V trimming: 5 bases; J trimming: 3 bases; junction bases outside the gene matches: 5. A library of TCRbeta sequences, prepared with unique molecular identifiers, was generated. TCRdb analysed the PCR reads with MiXCR anew, one entry per CDR3 protein. The sample records 200,000 to 250,000 distinct CDR3 sequences, approximately 9% being singletons.

This specimen consisted of PBMCs from the stem cell graft donor, obtained from the stem cell graft. The rearrangement uses TRBV5-8 and TRBJ1-5; TRBD1 aligns across 7 bases. The clonotype originates from a human donor who donated a stem cell graft to a child with acute lymphoblastic leukemia. The CDR3 DNA sequence: TGTGCCAGCAGGAGAACAGGGGCCAATCAGCCCCAGCATTTT. This translates into CASRRTGANQPQHF.